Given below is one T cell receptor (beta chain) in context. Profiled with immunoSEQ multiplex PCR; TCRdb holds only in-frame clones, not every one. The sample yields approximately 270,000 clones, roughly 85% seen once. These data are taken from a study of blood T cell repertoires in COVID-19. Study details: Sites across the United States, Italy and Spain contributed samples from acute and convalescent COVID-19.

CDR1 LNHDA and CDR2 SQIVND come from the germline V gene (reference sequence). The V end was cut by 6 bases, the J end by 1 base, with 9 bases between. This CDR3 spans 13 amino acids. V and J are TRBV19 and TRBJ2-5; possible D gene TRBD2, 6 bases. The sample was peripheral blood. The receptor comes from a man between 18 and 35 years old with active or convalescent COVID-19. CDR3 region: CASSGGPQETQYF. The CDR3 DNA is TGTGCCAGTAGCGGGGGACCCCAAGAGACCCAGTACTTC.